The entry that follows covers one TCR beta chain sequence. Antigen specificity is unknown. This sample was included in a study of T cell responses to AZD1222 COVID-19 vaccine. Study conclusions and caveats: Seropositivity was recorded at baseline in only six AZD1222 recipients. Females outnumbered males among donors, who were mostly white British; clonal diversity was possibly underestimated. Repertoires were collected only later (after the peak T cell response had occurred).

Sequenced by immunoSEQ multiplex PCR; TCRdb stores in-frame clones only, minus some. The table includes more than 95,000 clones, roughly 88% detected once. CDR1 and CDR2 from the germline V gene are SGHVS and FQNEAQ. V was pared by 5 bases and J by 6 bases, with 3 bases of the junction left unmatched. The CDR3 is made up of 13 amino acids. This chain links TRBV7-8 with TRBJ1-5; 8 positions match TRBD1. The TCR sequence derives from an adult in good health. This material consisted of peripheral blood, taken on day 0 of AZD1222 vaccination. The CDR3 coding sequence is TGTGCCAGCAGCGCAGGACAGGGTCAGCCCCAGCATTTT. Its protein is CASSAGQGQPQHF.